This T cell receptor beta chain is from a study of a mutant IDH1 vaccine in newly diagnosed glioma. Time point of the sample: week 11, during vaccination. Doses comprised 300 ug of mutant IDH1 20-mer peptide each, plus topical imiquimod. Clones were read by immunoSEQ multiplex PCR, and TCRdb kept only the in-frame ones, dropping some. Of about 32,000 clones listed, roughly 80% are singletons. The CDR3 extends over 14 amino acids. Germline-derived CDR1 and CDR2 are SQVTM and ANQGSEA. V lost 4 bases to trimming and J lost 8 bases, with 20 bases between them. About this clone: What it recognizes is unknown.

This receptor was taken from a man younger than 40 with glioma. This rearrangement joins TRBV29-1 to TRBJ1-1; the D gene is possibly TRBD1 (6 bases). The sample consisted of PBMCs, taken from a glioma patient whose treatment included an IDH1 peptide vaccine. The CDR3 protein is CSVGPGAGRAEAFF. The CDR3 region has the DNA TGCAGCGTTGGTCCGGGGGCAGGGAGGGCCGAAGCTTTCTTT.